A selection of T cell receptor beta chains follows, all from one sample in a study of T cells in tuberculosis. The protocol was immunoSEQ multiplex PCR, while the TCRdb copy is restricted to in-frame clones and leaves out a portion. The sample has about 35,000 clones; about nine tenths are singletons. The material sequenced was PBMCs. The receptors stem from a donor aged 10-29 years with latent tuberculosis or without tuberculosis infection. Some clones in this sample may be carry-over from other donors' samples. CDR3s include the opening cysteine and the closing phenylalanine or tryptophan. D genes are given only for firm matches. Rows may omit the clone size; those that give it use once, few, many or a size class.

j_call: TRBJ2-3; v_call: TRBV2; d_call: -; clone_size: -; cdr3_aa: CASSPRTIQDTQYF; cdr3_nt: TGTGCCAGCAGTCCTCGGACAATTCAAGATACGCAGTATTTT
j_call: TRBJ2-3; v_call: TRBV5-4; d_call: TRBD2; clone_size: -; cdr3_aa: CASSPPGLGDTQYF; cdr3_nt: TGTGCCAGCAGCCCTCCGGGACTAGGAGATACGCAGTATTTT
j_call: TRBJ2-1; v_call: TRBV6-6; d_call: -; clone_size: once; cdr3_aa: CASSFRDTYNEQFF; cdr3_nt: TGTGCCAGCAGTTTCCGGGACACCTACAATGAGCAGTTCTTC
j_call: TRBJ1-1; v_call: TRBV7-2; d_call: -; clone_size: once; cdr3_aa: CASSQDSLRAFF; cdr3_nt: TGTGCCAGCAGCCAAGACAGTCTGCGGGCTTTCTTT
j_call: TRBJ2-7; v_call: TRBV27; d_call: TRBD2; clone_size: -; cdr3_aa: CASIDSSGGYLREQYF; cdr3_nt: TGTGCCAGCATTGATTCTAGCGGGGGTTACTTGCGTGAGCAGTACTTC
j_call: TRBJ1-2; v_call: TRBV4-1; d_call: TRBD1; clone_size: few; cdr3_aa: CASSQEQGAVGYTF; cdr3_nt: TGCGCCAGCAGCCAAGAACAGGGGGCTGTTGGCTACACCTTC
j_call: TRBJ1-5; v_call: TRBV4-2; d_call: -; clone_size: -; cdr3_aa: CASSQGQGQGQPQHF; cdr3_nt: TGTGCCAGCAGCCAAGGGCAAGGGCAGGGGCAGCCCCAGCATTTT
j_call: TRBJ2-2; v_call: TRBV5-1; d_call: TRBD1; clone_size: -; cdr3_aa: CASSSRQGGTGELFF; cdr3_nt: TGCGCCAGCAGCTCCAGACAGGGTGGTACCGGGGAGCTGTTTTTT
j_call: TRBJ2-2; v_call: TRBV6-5; d_call: -; clone_size: -; cdr3_aa: CASISRANTGELFF; cdr3_nt: TGTGCCAGCATCTCACGGGCGAACACCGGGGAGCTGTTTTTT
j_call: TRBJ2-3; v_call: TRBV19; d_call: TRBD2; clone_size: -; cdr3_aa: CASTLGLAGDSQYF; cdr3_nt: TGTGCCAGTACCCTAGGACTAGCGGGAGACTCGCAGTATTTT
j_call: TRBJ1-5; v_call: TRBV6-6; d_call: TRBD1; clone_size: -; cdr3_aa: CASSYVPGQGNQPQHF; cdr3_nt: TGTGCCAGCAGTTACGTTCCGGGACAGGGCAATCAGCCCCAGCATTTT
j_call: TRBJ2-3; v_call: TRBV5-6; d_call: -; clone_size: -; cdr3_aa: CASSLVLDTQYF; cdr3_nt: TGTGCCAGCAGCTTGGTTCTAGATACGCAGTATTTT
j_call: TRBJ2-2; v_call: TRBV4-1; d_call: TRBD1; clone_size: -; cdr3_aa: CASSTPGTGNTGELFF; cdr3_nt: TGCGCCAGCAGCACACCCGGGACAGGGAACACCGGGGAGCTGTTTTTT
j_call: TRBJ2-3; v_call: TRBV20-1; d_call: -; clone_size: -; cdr3_aa: CSAYSGNTQYF; cdr3_nt: TGCAGTGCCTACTCAGGGAATACGCAGTATTTT
j_call: TRBJ1-5; v_call: TRBV6-1; d_call: -; clone_size: -; cdr3_aa: CASTGTLSNQPQHF; cdr3_nt: TGTGCCAGCACCGGGACACTTAGCAATCAGCCCCAGCATTTT
j_call: TRBJ1-5; v_call: TRBV4-1; d_call: -; clone_size: -; cdr3_aa: CASSRQVAEGHQPQHF; cdr3_nt: TGCGCCAGCAGCCGTCAGGTTGCGGAGGGGCATCAGCCCCAGCATTTT
j_call: TRBJ2-7; v_call: TRBV2; d_call: TRBD2; clone_size: few; cdr3_aa: CASSGGTYEQYF; cdr3_nt: TGTGCCAGCAGCGGGGGGACCTACGAGCAGTACTTC
j_call: TRBJ1-1; v_call: TRBV28; d_call: -; clone_size: -; cdr3_aa: CASSGPGGSNTEAFF; cdr3_nt: TGTGCCAGCAGCGGCCCTGGGGGGTCGAACACTGAAGCTTTCTTT
j_call: TRBJ2-5; v_call: TRBV4-1; d_call: TRBD1; clone_size: -; cdr3_aa: CASSQPGTGTQETQYF; cdr3_nt: TGCGCCAGCAGCCAACCGGGGACAGGAACCCAAGAGACCCAGTACTTC
j_call: TRBJ1-1; v_call: TRBV19; d_call: -; clone_size: -; cdr3_aa: CASSLRTGNTEAFF; cdr3_nt: TGTGCCAGTAGTCTTCGGACTGGGAACACTGAAGCTTTCTTT
j_call: TRBJ2-7; v_call: TRBV5-1; d_call: -; clone_size: -; cdr3_aa: CASSFRDEQYF; cdr3_nt: TGCGCCAGCAGCTTTCGGGACGAGCAGTACTTC
j_call: TRBJ1-1; v_call: TRBV10-2; d_call: -; clone_size: -; cdr3_aa: CASSEGWGDTEAFF; cdr3_nt: TGCGCCAGCAGTGAGGGATGGGGGGACACTGAAGCTTTCTTT
j_call: TRBJ1-1; v_call: TRBV10-3; d_call: -; clone_size: -; cdr3_aa: CAISTGQAKTEAFF; cdr3_nt: TGTGCCATCAGTACAGGGCAGGCGAAGACTGAAGCTTTCTTT
j_call: TRBJ2-1; v_call: TRBV5-4; d_call: -; clone_size: -; cdr3_aa: CASSRDGSSYNEQFF; cdr3_nt: TGTGCCAGCAGCCGGGACGGGAGCTCCTACAATGAGCAGTTCTTC
j_call: TRBJ2-1; v_call: TRBV4-1; d_call: TRBD2; clone_size: -; cdr3_aa: CASSRASGSPYEQFF; cdr3_nt: TGCGCCAGCAGTCGTGCCAGCGGGAGTCCCTATGAGCAGTTCTTC
j_call: TRBJ1-5; v_call: TRBV30; d_call: -; clone_size: -; cdr3_aa: CAWTRQPHQPQHF; cdr3_nt: TGTGCCTGGACCCGACAGCCACATCAGCCCCAGCATTTT
j_call: TRBJ2-7; v_call: TRBV11-2; d_call: TRBD2; clone_size: -; cdr3_aa: CASSTVTSGVSYEQYF; cdr3_nt: TGTGCCAGCAGCACCGTTACTAGCGGGGTTTCCTACGAGCAGTACTTC
j_call: TRBJ2-3; v_call: TRBV6-5; d_call: TRBD1; clone_size: -; cdr3_aa: CAVHTGGTDTQYF; cdr3_nt: TGTGCCGTCCATACAGGGGGTACAGATACGCAGTATTTT
j_call: TRBJ2-1; v_call: TRBV5-1; d_call: TRBD2; clone_size: -; cdr3_aa: CASSSEGLAAYNEQFF; cdr3_nt: TGCGCCAGCAGCTCGGAGGGGCTAGCGGCCTACAATGAGCAGTTCTTC
j_call: TRBJ1-1; v_call: TRBV30; d_call: TRBD1; clone_size: -; cdr3_aa: CAWGYRGLEAFF; cdr3_nt: TGTGCCTGGGGATACAGGGGTCTTGAAGCTTTCTTT
j_call: TRBJ1-1; v_call: TRBV2; d_call: TRBD1; clone_size: -; cdr3_aa: CASSVRDRGFSEAFF; cdr3_nt: TGTGCCAGCAGTGTGCGGGACAGGGGATTTTCTGAAGCTTTCTTT
j_call: TRBJ2-7; v_call: TRBV7-9; d_call: -; clone_size: -; cdr3_aa: CASSSSRGEQYF; cdr3_nt: TGTGCCAGCAGCTCCAGTAGGGGCGAGCAGTACTTC
j_call: TRBJ2-7; v_call: TRBV7-9; d_call: -; clone_size: -; cdr3_aa: CASSTLQQREQYF; cdr3_nt: TGTGCCAGCAGCACATTACAACAGAGAGAGCAGTACTTC
j_call: TRBJ1-3; v_call: TRBV28; d_call: -; clone_size: -; cdr3_aa: CASSLGSSGNTIYF; cdr3_nt: TGTGCCAGCAGTTTGGGGAGCTCTGGAAACACCATATATTTT
j_call: TRBJ1-1; v_call: TRBV4-1; d_call: TRBD1; clone_size: -; cdr3_aa: CASSQDGLYTGGVKGTEAFF; cdr3_nt: TGCGCCAGCAGCCAAGATGGATTGTATACAGGGGGCGTTAAGGGCACTGAAGCTTTCTTT
j_call: TRBJ1-2; v_call: TRBV6-1; d_call: -; clone_size: -; cdr3_aa: CASSEDSYGYTF; cdr3_nt: TGTGCCAGCAGTGAAGACAGCTATGGCTACACCTTC
j_call: TRBJ2-3; v_call: TRBV5-1; d_call: TRBD1; clone_size: -; cdr3_aa: CASSLDRGADTQYF; cdr3_nt: TGCGCCAGCAGCTTGGACAGGGGGGCAGATACGCAGTATTTT